This TCR beta chain comes out of a study of CD8 T cells in Susac syndrome. V dropped 4 bases and J dropped 3; count of bases not matched to a gene: 2. The CDR3 covers 13 residues. Germline V gene lookup returns CDR1 DFQATT and CDR2 SNEGSKA (reference sequence). It was with random hexamers that 0.5 to 1 ug RNA was reverse transcribed. Coverage of TCR beta CDR3 amplification by immunoSEQ multiplex PCR extended to 54 Vbeta and 13 Jbeta. TCRdb re-called the immunoSEQ multiplex PCR reads with MiXCR, one entry per CDR3 protein. Seen here are about 140,000 distinct CDR3 sequences, over 85% observed once, and the top ten hold approximately 0.3%.

The receptor comes from a human donor in good health. The V and J genes are TRBV20-1 and TRBJ2-4; 8 nucleotides line up with TRBD2. What was sequenced was CD8+ T cells from PBMCs. CDR3: CSAIGRDKNIQYF. The CDR3 region has the DNA TGCAGTGCTATCGGGAGGGACAAAAACATTCAGTACTTC.